The entry below describes one T cell receptor (beta chain). The CDR3 runs to 16 residues. Trimming removed 2 bases at V and 1 base at J, with 12 bases between. Germline CDR1 is SEHNR and CDR2 is FQNEAQ (reference sequence). These data originate in a study of blood T cell repertoires in COVID-19. About the research overall: Researchers got acute and convalescent COVID-19 samples from the United States, Italy and Spain. From T cells, B-cell-depleted T cells, or PBMCs came the material, which was cDNA or gDNA.

In the authors' methods: Cell counts per sample came from amplifying reference gene primers. Libraries were prepared by immunoSEQ multiplex PCR; TCRdb keeps only in-frame clonotypes and omits some of them. V and J calls and clone size are copied from that table; D and trimming were computed from the DNA. The repertoire holds more than 250,000 clones, with roughly 91% as singletons. V and J are TRBV7-9 and TRBJ1-3; maybe TRBD1 (5 bases). The sample consisted of peripheral blood. This receptor was taken from a man aged 50 or older with active or convalescent COVID-19. The DNA for the CDR3 is TGTGCCAGCAGCTTACTAAGCTCAGGGTCTGGAAACACCATATATTTT. The encoded protein is CASSLLSSGSGNTIYF.